This T cell receptor beta chain was captured by sequencing in a study of blood T cell repertoires in COVID-19. At the level of the study: Sources were T cells, B-cell-depleted T cells, or PBMCs; the material itself was cDNA or gDNA.

In the authors' methods: Nucleated cell counts were estimated from reference gene primer amplification. TCRdb keeps only in-frame clones here, not all; method: immunoSEQ multiplex PCR. That table supplies the V and J calls and clone size; D and trimming were determined from the DNA. The sample includes approximately 250,000 clones, 85% to 90% of them seen just once. The ends lost 5 bases at V and 12 bases at J; junction bases unmatched: 6. The V gene's germline CDR1 is SGHTA and CDR2 FQGTGA. This CDR3 has 12 residues. Sequenced sample: peripheral blood. The V call is TRBV7-3, the J call TRBJ1-1, with TRBD1 matching 10 bases. The TCR originated in a man aged 18 to 30 with active or convalescent COVID-19. As DNA, the CDR3 is TGTGCCAGCAGCCCAGGGACAGGGGAATCTTTCTTT. This gives the protein CASSPGTGESFF.